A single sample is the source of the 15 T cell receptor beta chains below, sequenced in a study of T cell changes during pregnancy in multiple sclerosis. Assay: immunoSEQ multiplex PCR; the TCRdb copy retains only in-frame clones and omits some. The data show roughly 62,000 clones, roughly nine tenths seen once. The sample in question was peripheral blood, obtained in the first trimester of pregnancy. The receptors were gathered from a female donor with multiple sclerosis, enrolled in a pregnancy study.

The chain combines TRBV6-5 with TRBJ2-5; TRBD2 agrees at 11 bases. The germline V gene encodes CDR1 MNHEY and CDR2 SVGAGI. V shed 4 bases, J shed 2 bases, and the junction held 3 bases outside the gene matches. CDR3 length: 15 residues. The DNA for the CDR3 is TGTGCCAGCAGTTCACTAGCGGGGGAACAAGAGACCCAGTACTTC. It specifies CASSSLAGEQETQYF.

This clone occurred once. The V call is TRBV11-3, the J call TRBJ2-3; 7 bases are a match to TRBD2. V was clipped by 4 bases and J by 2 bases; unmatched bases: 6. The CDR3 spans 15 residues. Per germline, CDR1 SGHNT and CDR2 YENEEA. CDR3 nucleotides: TGTGCCAGCAGCTCTCGGGGGGAAAACACAGATACGCAGTATTTT. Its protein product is CASSSRGENTDTQYF.

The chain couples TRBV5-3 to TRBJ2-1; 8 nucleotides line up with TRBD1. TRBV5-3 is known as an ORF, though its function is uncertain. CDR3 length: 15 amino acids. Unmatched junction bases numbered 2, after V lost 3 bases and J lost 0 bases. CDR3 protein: CARSSTGASYNEQFF. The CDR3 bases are TGTGCCAGAAGCTCGACAGGGGCCTCCTACAATGAGCAGTTCTTC.

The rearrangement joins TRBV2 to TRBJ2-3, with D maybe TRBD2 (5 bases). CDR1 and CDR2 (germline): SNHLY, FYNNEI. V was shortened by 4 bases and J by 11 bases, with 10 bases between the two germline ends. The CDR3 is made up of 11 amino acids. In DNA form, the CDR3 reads TGTGCCAGCAGTGGTCCTGGAGGGCAGTATTTT. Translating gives CASSGPGGQYF.

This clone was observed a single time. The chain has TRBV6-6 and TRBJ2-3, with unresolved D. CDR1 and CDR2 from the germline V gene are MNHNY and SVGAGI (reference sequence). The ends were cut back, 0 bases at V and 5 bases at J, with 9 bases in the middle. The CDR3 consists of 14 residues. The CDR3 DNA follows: TGTGCCAGCAGTTACTCGTTCTATGGAGATACGCAGTATTTT. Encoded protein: CASSYSFYGDTQYF.

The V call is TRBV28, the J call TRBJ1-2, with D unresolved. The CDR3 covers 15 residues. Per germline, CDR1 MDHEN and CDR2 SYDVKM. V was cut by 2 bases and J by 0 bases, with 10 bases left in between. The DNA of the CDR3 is TGTGCCAGCAGTTTAAAGGCGGGAGCTAACTATGGCTACACCTTC. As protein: CASSLKAGANYGYTF.

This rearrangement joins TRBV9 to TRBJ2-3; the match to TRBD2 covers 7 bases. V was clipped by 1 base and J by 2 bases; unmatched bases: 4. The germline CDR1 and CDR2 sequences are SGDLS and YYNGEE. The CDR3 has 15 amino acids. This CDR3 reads CASSVKRGSTDTQYF. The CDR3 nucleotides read TGTGCCAGCAGCGTAAAGCGGGGCTCCACAGATACGCAGTATTTT.

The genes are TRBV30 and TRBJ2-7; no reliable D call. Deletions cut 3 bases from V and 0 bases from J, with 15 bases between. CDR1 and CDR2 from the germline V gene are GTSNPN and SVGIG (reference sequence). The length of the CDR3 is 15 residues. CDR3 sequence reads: CAWSARKQSSYEQYF. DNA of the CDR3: TGTGCCTGGAGCGCCAGGAAGCAAAGCTCCTACGAGCAGTACTTC.

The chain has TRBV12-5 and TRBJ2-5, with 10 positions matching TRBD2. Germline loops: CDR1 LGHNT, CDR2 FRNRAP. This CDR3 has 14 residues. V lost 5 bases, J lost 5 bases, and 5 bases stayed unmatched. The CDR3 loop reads CASGPGTSEETQYF. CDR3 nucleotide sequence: TGTGCTAGTGGTCCCGGGACTAGCGAGGAGACCCAGTACTTC.

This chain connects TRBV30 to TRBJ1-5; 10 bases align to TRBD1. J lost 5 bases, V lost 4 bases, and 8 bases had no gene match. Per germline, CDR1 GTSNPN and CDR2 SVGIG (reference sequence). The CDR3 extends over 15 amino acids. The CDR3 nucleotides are TGTGCCTGGACTCCGGGGACAGGGGTCCATCAGCCCCAGCATTTT. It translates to CAWTPGTGVHQPQHF.

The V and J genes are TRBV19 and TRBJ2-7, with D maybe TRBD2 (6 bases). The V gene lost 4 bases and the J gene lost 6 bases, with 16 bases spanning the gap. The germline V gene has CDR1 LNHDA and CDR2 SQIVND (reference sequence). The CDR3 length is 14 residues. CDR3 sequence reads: CASSRLGSPVEQYF. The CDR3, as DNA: TGTGCCAGTAGTAGGCTCGGGAGTCCAGTCGAGCAGTACTTC. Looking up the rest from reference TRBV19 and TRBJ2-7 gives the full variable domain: DGGITQSPKYLFRKEGQNVTLSCEQNLNHDAMYWYRQDPGQGLRLIYYSQIVNDFQKGDIAEGYSVSREKKESFPLTVTSAQKNPTAFYLCASSRLGSPVEQYFGPGTRLTVT.

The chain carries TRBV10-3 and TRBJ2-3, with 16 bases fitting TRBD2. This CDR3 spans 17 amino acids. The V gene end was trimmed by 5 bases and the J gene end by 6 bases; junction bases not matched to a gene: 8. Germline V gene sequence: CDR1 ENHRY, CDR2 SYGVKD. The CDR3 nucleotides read TGTGCCATCAGTTTGGGACTAGCGGGGGGGCCTATGGATACGCAGTATTTT. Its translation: CAISLGLAGGPMDTQYF.

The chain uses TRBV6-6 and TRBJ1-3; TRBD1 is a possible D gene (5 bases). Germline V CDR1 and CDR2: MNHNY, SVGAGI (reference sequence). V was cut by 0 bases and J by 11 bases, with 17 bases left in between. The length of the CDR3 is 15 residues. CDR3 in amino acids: CASSYSMLDRPAIYF. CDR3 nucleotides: TGTGCCAGCAGTTACTCGATGCTCGACAGACCGGCCATATATTTT.

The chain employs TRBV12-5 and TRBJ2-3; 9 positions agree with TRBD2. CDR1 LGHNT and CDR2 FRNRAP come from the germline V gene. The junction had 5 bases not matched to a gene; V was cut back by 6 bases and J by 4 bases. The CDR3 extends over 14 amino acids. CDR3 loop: CASGPSGAPDTQYF. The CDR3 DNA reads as TGTGCTAGTGGACCTAGCGGGGCCCCAGATACGCAGTATTTT.

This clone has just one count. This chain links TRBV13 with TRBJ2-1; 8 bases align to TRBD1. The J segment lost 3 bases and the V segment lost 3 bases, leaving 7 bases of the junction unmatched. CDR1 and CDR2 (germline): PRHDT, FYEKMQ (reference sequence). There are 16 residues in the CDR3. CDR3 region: CASSFADRDSYNEQFF. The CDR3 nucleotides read TGTGCCAGCAGCTTTGCGGACAGGGATAGCTACAATGAGCAGTTCTTC.